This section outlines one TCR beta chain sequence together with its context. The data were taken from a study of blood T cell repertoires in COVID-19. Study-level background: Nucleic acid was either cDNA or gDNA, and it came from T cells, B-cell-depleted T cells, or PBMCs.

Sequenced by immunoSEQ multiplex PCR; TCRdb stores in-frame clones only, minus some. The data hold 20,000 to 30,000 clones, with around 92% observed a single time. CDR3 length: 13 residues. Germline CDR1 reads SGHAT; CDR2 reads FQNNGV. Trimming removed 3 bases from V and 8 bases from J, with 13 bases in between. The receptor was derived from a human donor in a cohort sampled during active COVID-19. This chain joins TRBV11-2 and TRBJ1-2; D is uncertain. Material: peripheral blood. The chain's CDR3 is CASSFFESSGYTF. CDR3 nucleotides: TGTGCCAGCAGCTTTTTCGAGTCTAGCGGCTACACCTTC.